The 31 T cell receptor beta chains below come from one sample, sequenced in a study of PD-1 blockade in classical Hodgkin lymphoma. The data were produced by immunoSEQ multiplex PCR, yet TCRdb's version contains in-frame clones alone and is incomplete. Altogether about 46,000 clones are present, around 72% being singletons, with the ten largest covering more than 9.5%. Each of the patients experienced relapse following autologous stem cell transplantation, and their brentuximab vedotin exposure differed. Sample: peripheral blood mononuclear cells (PBMCs), taken at baseline. Receptor source: a human donor with classical Hodgkin lymphoma.

The chain uses TRBV28 and TRBJ2-3, with unresolved D. The CDR3 has 12 residues. Trimming removed 1 base from V and 6 bases from J, with 5 bases in between. Germline CDR1 MDHEN, CDR2 SYDVKM. The CDR3 loop is CASSLSVDTQYF. The CDR3, as DNA: TGTGCCAGCAGTTTATCAGTGGATACGCAGTATTTT.

The J gene is TRBJ1-2, the V gene TRBV30; TRBD1 is a possible D gene (5 bases). V dropped 5 bases and J dropped 4 bases, with 20 bases sitting between them. The CDR3 contains 15 residues. Germline CDR1 is GTSNPN and CDR2 is SVGIG (reference sequence). CDR3 nucleotide sequence: TGTGCCTGGGAACCCAGGGAGGAAGTAGTCTATGGCTACACCTTC. Protein: CAWEPREEVVYGYTF. Drawing the rest from reference TRBV30 and TRBJ1-2, the complete variable domain is SQTIHQWPATLVQPVGSPLSLECTVEGTSNPNLYWYRQAAGRGLQLLFYSVGIGQISSEVPQNLSASRPQDRQFILSSKKLLLSDSGFYLCAWEPREEVVYGYTFGSGTRLTVV.

This clone showed up just once. Its ends do not fully match the called genes, so a read error is possible. The gene calls are TRBV4-1 and TRBJ1-1; D perhaps matches TRBD1 (5 bases). The CDR3 totals 11 residues. CDR1 is MGHRA and CDR2 is YSYEKL in the germline V gene. CDR3 bases: TGCGCCAGCAGCCGGGGGACTGAAACTTTCTTT. Translating it yields CASSRGTETFF.

This clone was seen more than once but under ten times. The chain recombines TRBV7-9 with TRBJ2-2; maybe TRBD1 (6 bases). The CDR3 consists of 15 residues. Germline values: CDR1 SEHNR, CDR2 FQNEAQ (reference sequence). Trimming took off 2 bases at V and 1 base at J, with 8 bases between the two ends. The CDR3 reads CASSLIQGNTGELFF. CDR3 nucleotides: TGTGCCAGCAGCTTAATACAGGGGAACACCGGGGAGCTGTTTTTT. The full variable domain, its missing parts supplied by reference TRBV7-9 and TRBJ2-2, is DTGVSQNPRHKITKRGQNVTFRCDPISEHNRLYWYRQTLGQGPEFLTYFQNEAQLEKSRLLSDRFSAERPKGSFSTLEIQRTEQGDSAMYLCASSLIQGNTGELFFGEGSRLTVL.

The chain carries TRBV5-6 and TRBJ1-2; D perhaps matches TRBD1 (5 bases). The CDR3 loop spans 14 amino acids. V gave up 5 bases and J gave up 4 bases, with 15 bases separating them. Germline lookup yields CDR1 SGHDT and CDR2 YYEEEE. The CDR3 sequence: CASRPDNLGYGYTF. CDR3 DNA sequence: TGTGCCAGCAGACCGGACAACCTCGGCTATGGCTACACCTTC.

Ten or more counts support this clone. The rearrangement uses TRBV27 and TRBJ1-1; 8 bases are a match to TRBD1. J gave up 6 bases and V 4 bases, and 10 bases lay outside the gene matches. CDR3 length: 15 residues. Per germline, CDR1 MNHEY and CDR2 SMNVEV (reference sequence). CDR3 DNA sequence: TGTGCCAGCAGTTGGACAGGGCCCCAAGAGGCTGAAGCTTTCTTT. Protein sequence: CASSWTGPQEAEAFF.

The chain carries TRBV29-1 and TRBJ1-4, with unresolved D. This CDR3 region has 14 residues. Looked up from germline, CDR1 is SQVTM and CDR2 is ANQGSEA. V was clipped by 4 bases and J by 1 base, with 10 bases between them. CDR3 bases: TGCAGCGTTGGGCTCGGCGGAACTAATGAAAAACTGTTTTTT. Its protein is CSVGLGGTNEKLFF.

The V gene is TRBV5-1, the J gene TRBJ2-4; D assignment may be TRBD1 or TRBD2 (5 bases each). The CDR3 spans 15 residues. V was trimmed by 2 bases and J by 1 base, leaving 10 bases between them. Germline assignment: CDR1 SGHRS and CDR2 YFSETQ. CDR3 loop: CASSFWGMAKNIQYF. The CDR3 region has the DNA TGCGCCAGCAGCTTTTGGGGGATGGCCAAAAACATTCAGTACTTC.

This clone has more than one count but fewer than ten. The V gene is TRBV18, the J gene TRBJ2-7; D gene unclear. This CDR3 has 14 residues. V gave up 2 bases and J gave up 7 bases, with 15 bases separating them. Per the germline V gene, CDR1 is KGHSH and CDR2 is LQKENI. CDR3 DNA sequence: TGTGCCAGCTCACCATTCCCCAGGAAAACAGAGCAGTACTTC. Its protein product is CASSPFPRKTEQYF.

J is TRBJ1-6 and V is TRBV7-8, with D unclear. From germline, CDR1 is SGHVS and CDR2 FQNEAQ. Trimming removed 0 bases from V and 10 bases from J, with 10 bases in between. CDR3 length: 14 amino acids. The CDR3 sequence: CASSLADGVSPLHF. The CDR3 DNA sequence: TGTGCCAGCAGCTTAGCAGATGGGGTGTCACCCCTCCACTTT. Looking up the rest from reference TRBV7-8 and TRBJ1-6 gives the full variable domain: GAGVSQSPRYKVAKRGQDVALRCDPISGHVSLFWYQQALGQGPEFLTYFQNEAQLDKSGLPSDRFFAERPEGSVSTLKIQRTQQEDSAVYLCASSLADGVSPLHFGNGTRLTVT.

This clone has a handful of counts. This chain's CDR3 is CASSPIGLVGDNEQFF. CDR3 nucleotides: TGTGCCAGCAGCCCCATCGGACTAGTGGGGGACAATGAGCAGTTCTTC. The chain is built from TRBV11-2 and TRBJ2-1; 7 positions match TRBD2. Germline V CDR1 and CDR2: SGHAT, FQNNGV. The CDR3 is 16 residues long. V lost 5 bases, J lost 5 bases, and 12 bases stayed unmatched.

The chain is built from TRBV7-3 and TRBJ2-7, with 9 nucleotides matching TRBD1. V shed 5 bases and J 4 bases; nucleotides not matched to a gene: 15. There are 17 residues in the CDR3. Germline CDR1 is SGHTA and CDR2 is FQGTGA. The CDR3 is CASSPSPPRDRAYEQYF. For the CDR3, the DNA is TGTGCCAGCAGCCCAAGTCCCCCCCGGGACAGGGCGTACGAGCAGTACTTC.

The chain is built from TRBV9 and TRBJ2-1; 7 bases fit TRBD2. CDR1 is SGDLS and CDR2 is YYNGEE in the germline V gene. The CDR3 sequence is 15 residues long. Unmatched junction bases numbered 4, after V lost 0 bases and J lost 4 bases. The CDR3 here is CASSVEAGVYNEQFF. The CDR3 nucleotides read TGTGCCAGCAGCGTAGAGGCGGGAGTTTACAATGAGCAGTTCTTC.

The genes are TRBV20-1 and TRBJ2-7, with D perhaps TRBD1 (6 bases). The CDR3 is 11 residues long. V was cut by 6 bases and J by 4 bases, with 10 bases left in between. Per germline, CDR1 DFQATT and CDR2 SNEGSKA (reference sequence). The CDR3, as DNA: TGCAGTGCCGAGGGGGAGTACGAGCAGTACTTC. Residues: CSAEGEYEQYF.

The V gene is TRBV13, the J gene TRBJ2-1; D call uncertain. The germline CDR1 and CDR2 sequences are PRHDT and FYEKMQ (reference sequence). The CDR3 loop spans 15 amino acids. V was cut by 5 bases and J by 4 bases, with 15 bases left in between. The CDR3 DNA reads TGTGCCAGCAGCCCCCCCAGGCTAGGGTACAATGAGCAGTTCTTC. Translating it yields CASSPPRLGYNEQFF.

The J gene is TRBJ2-3, the V gene TRBV5-5, with 10 bases identical to TRBD1. The ends lost 2 bases at V and 0 bases at J; junction bases unmatched: 3. CDR1 and CDR2 (germline): SGHKS, YYEKEE (reference sequence). This CDR3 spans 16 amino acids. CDR3 amino acids: CASSLDRGLSTDTQYF. The DNA of the CDR3 is TGTGCCAGCAGCTTAGACAGGGGGCTAAGCACAGATACGCAGTATTTT.

DNA of the CDR3: TGTGCCATCAGTGAGTGGACCCCACGGACTAGCGGGATCCACGAGCAGTACTTC. Protein product: CAISEWTPRTSGIHEQYF. V is TRBV10-3 and J is TRBJ2-7, with 12 positions matching TRBD2. Germline lookup yields CDR1 ENHRY and CDR2 SYGVKD. The CDR3 consists of 18 residues. J lost 5 bases, V lost 1 base, and 12 bases had no gene match.

The V and J genes are TRBV29-1 and TRBJ2-3, with 9 bases identical to TRBD2. The J segment lost 0 bases and the V segment lost 6 bases, leaving 7 bases of the junction unmatched. Germline assignment: CDR1 SQVTM and CDR2 ANQGSEA. The CDR3 loop spans 15 amino acids. Here the CDR3 reads CSVSLSGGSTDTQYF. CDR3 nucleotide sequence: TGCAGCGTAAGCCTTAGCGGGGGTAGCACAGATACGCAGTATTTT.

V is TRBV15 and J is TRBJ2-2, with 7 bases identical to TRBD1. The CDR3 covers 14 residues. In germline, CDR1 is LNHNV, CDR2 YYDKDF (reference sequence). V was clipped by 6 bases and J by 4 bases; unmatched bases: 5. The CDR3 DNA reads TGTGCCACCAGATACGACAGGGTCACCGGGGAGCTGTTTTTT. It specifies CATRYDRVTGELFF.

The V and J genes are TRBV7-9 and TRBJ1-2; tentatively, D is TRBD1 (6 bases). CDR1 is SEHNR and CDR2 is FQNEAQ in the germline V gene (reference sequence). Trimming removed 1 base at V and 4 bases at J, with 13 bases between. This CDR3 has 15 amino acids. In DNA, the CDR3 is TGTGCCAGCAGCTTAGGCCAGGGGCCCCTCTATGGCTACACCTTC. It specifies CASSLGQGPLYGYTF.

This clone was picked up one time. The chain couples TRBV28 to TRBJ1-2; D not resolved. The V end lost 5 bases, the J end lost 2 bases, and 21 bases lay between the germline ends. The V gene's germline CDR1 is MDHEN and CDR2 SYDVKM. The length of the CDR3 is 17 residues. CDR3 in amino acids: CASSPLNERPGNYGYTF. CDR3 nucleotides: TGTGCCAGCAGTCCACTAAACGAACGCCCGGGAAACTATGGCTACACCTTC.

CDR3 loop: CASSSWGQEGEKLFF. As DNA, the CDR3 is TGCGCCAGCAGCTCGTGGGGACAGGAGGGTGAAAAACTGTTTTTT. This sequence joins TRBV5-1 and TRBJ1-4; TRBD1 matches 8 bases. V gave up 3 bases and J gave up 7 bases; unmatched junction bases: 8. The germline CDR1 and CDR2 sequences are SGHRS and YFSETQ. This CDR3 region has 15 residues.

The chain recombines TRBV30 with TRBJ2-5; 14 bases fit TRBD2. Germline CDR1 and CDR2: GTSNPN and SVGIG (reference sequence). This CDR3 has 15 residues. V gave up 2 bases and J gave up 5 bases; unmatched junction bases: 4. The CDR3 DNA sequence: TGTGCCTGGAGTCGACTAGCGGGAGGGCCTGAGACCCAGTACTTC. Protein sequence: CAWSRLAGGPETQYF. Based on the CDR3 plus reference TRBV30 and TRBJ2-5, the full variable domain is SQTIHQWPATLVQPVGSPLSLECTVEGTSNPNLYWYRQAAGRGLQLLFYSVGIGQISSEVPQNLSASRPQDRQFILSSKKLLLSDSGFYLCAWSRLAGGPETQYFGPGTRLLVL.

The chain joins TRBV27 to TRBJ2-7; D is unclear. The CDR3 is made up of 13 amino acids. The germline gives CDR1 MNHEY, CDR2 SMNVEV (reference sequence). The ends were cut back, 8 bases at V and 7 bases at J, with 18 bases in the middle. The CDR3 DNA sequence: TGTGCCAGCCGAAGGACGGGTTTGGGGGAGCAGTACTTC. Translating it yields CASRRTGLGEQYF.

The CDR3 DNA follows: TGTGCCAGCAGCCCACCGCCGGGGAACGAGCAGTACTTC. This codes for CASSPPPGNEQYF. The chain couples TRBV7-9 to TRBJ2-7; D is possibly TRBD2 (5 bases). V gave up 5 bases and J gave up 5 bases, with 13 bases separating them. Germline V lookup: CDR1 SEHNR, CDR2 FQNEAQ (reference sequence). The CDR3 contains 13 residues.

This chain links TRBV18 with TRBJ1-1, with D unresolved. The V end lost 4 bases, the J end lost 4 bases, and 13 bases lay between the germline ends. The CDR3 length is 14 residues. CDR1 and CDR2 from the germline V gene are KGHSH and LQKENI. The CDR3 sequence is CASSLTTEVTEAFF. The CDR3 DNA reads TGTGCCAGCTCACTGACCACTGAGGTCACTGAAGCTTTCTTT. Full variable domain (outside the CDR3, taken from reference TRBV18 and TRBJ1-1): NAGVMQNPRHLVRRRGQEARLRCSPMKGHSHVYWYRQLPEEGLKFMVYLQKENIIDESGMPKERFSAEFPKEGPSILRIQQVVRGDSAAYFCASSLTTEVTEAFFGQGTRLTVV.

This sequence joins TRBV19 and TRBJ1-4; no definite D call. Trimming took 5 bases from V and 8 from J, leaving 12 bases between them. Germline V gene sequence: CDR1 LNHDA, CDR2 SQIVND (reference sequence). The CDR3 extends over 13 amino acids. Written as DNA, the CDR3 is TGTGCCAGTAGTTCCAGCGGGAGGGAAAAACTGTTTTTT. Protein: CASSSSGREKLFF.

This chain uses TRBV5-4 with TRBJ2-7; possibly TRBD2 for D (6 bases). V shed 5 bases and J shed 0 bases, with 12 bases lying between them. This CDR3 spans 14 amino acids. Germline lookup yields CDR1 SGHNT and CDR2 YYREEE (reference sequence). CDR3 residues: CASSYPGSSYEQYF. The DNA for the CDR3 is TGTGCCAGCAGTTACCCCGGGAGCTCCTACGAGCAGTACTTC.

The rearrangement joins TRBV30 to TRBJ2-7, with D possibly called TRBD1 or TRBD2 (5 bases each). The germline V gene encodes CDR1 GTSNPN and CDR2 SVGIG (reference sequence). This CDR3 contains 14 residues. V was trimmed by 0 bases and J by 4 bases, leaving 13 bases between them. In nucleotides, the CDR3 is TGTGCCTGGAGTGTACAAGGGGCGGGTTACGAGCAGTACTTC. This codes for CAWSVQGAGYEQYF.

This clone was observed a single time. The sample has other DNA sequences that encode this CDR3 too. The chain joins TRBV6-1 to TRBJ2-2, with 10 nucleotides matching TRBD2. V lost 0 bases and J lost 0; bases outside the gene matches: 4. Germline values: CDR1 MNHNS, CDR2 SASEGT. This CDR3 spans 18 amino acids. CDR3 sequence reads: CASSEALAGAANTGELFF. As DNA, the CDR3 is TGTGCCAGCAGTGAAGCCCTAGCGGGGGCCGCGAACACCGGGGAGCTGTTTTTT.

This clone was counted between two and nine times. J is TRBJ2-7 and V is TRBV6-5, with TRBD2 matching 9 bases. V shed 1 base and J 6 bases; nucleotides not matched to a gene: 7. CDR1 and CDR2 from the germline V gene are MNHEY and SVGAGI. This CDR3 has 15 residues. The DNA for the CDR3 is TGTGCCAGCAGTTACTACATTAGCGGGAGCAGCGAGCAGTACTTC. Residues: CASSYYISGSSEQYF.